What follows are 10 T cell receptor beta chains derived from one specimen sequenced in a study of response to subunit inactivated influenza vaccine. TCRdb used MiXCR to reprocess the RT-PCR reads, holding one entry per CDR3 protein. The sample shows about 780,000 distinct CDR3 sequences, under 20% of them seen only once. The sample consisted of PBMCs from blood, taken less than 6 days after vaccination. These receptors originate from a man in his fifties who received an inactivated influenza vaccine.

This clonotype was counted only a few times. The rearrangement uses TRBV11-2 and TRBJ2-3, with 8 bases aligning to TRBD2. Germline V gene sequence: CDR1 SGHAT, CDR2 FQNNGV. The CDR3 consists of 17 residues. After removal of 5 bases from V and 2 bases from J, the junction contained 12 bases not matched to a gene. Here the CDR3 reads CASSRDPGTRFTDTQYF. The CDR3 nucleotides are TGTGCCAGCAGCCGAGACCCCGGGACTAGGTTCACAGATACGCAGTATTTT.

This clonotype was counted ten times or more. The chain joins TRBV28 to TRBJ2-3, with D unclear. The V end lost 2 bases, the J end lost 6 bases, and 12 bases lay between the germline ends. This CDR3 spans 14 amino acids. CDR1 is MDHEN, CDR2 SYDVKM, per germline. The CDR3 loop is CASSLVTTGDTQYF. CDR3 in DNA: TGTGCCAGCAGTTTAGTCACCACTGGGGATACGCAGTATTTT.

The V gene is TRBV5-1, the J gene TRBJ2-2; D is perhaps TRBD2 (6 bases). Germline lookup yields CDR1 SGHRS and CDR2 YFSETQ. Deletions cut 3 bases from V and 5 bases from J, with 11 bases between. There are 14 residues in the CDR3. CDR3 nucleotides: TGCGCCAGCAGCTCCTGGGAGGATACCGGGGAGCTGTTTTTT. As protein: CASSSWEDTGELFF.

This clonotype was detected a few times. This rearrangement joins TRBV7-9 to TRBJ2-5; tentatively, D is TRBD2 (6 bases). Germline V gene sequence: CDR1 SEHNR, CDR2 FQNEAQ (reference sequence). The length of the CDR3 is 16 residues. V was clipped by 5 bases and J by 5 bases, with 21 bases between them. The CDR3 here is CASSPRLGGGEETQYF. CDR3 DNA: TGTGCCAGCAGCCCGCGACTAGGAGGTGGGGAGGAGACCCAGTACTTC.

At least ten counts were recorded for this clonotype. This sequence joins TRBV12-3 or TRBV12-4 and TRBJ2-5; 7 bases match TRBD2. This CDR3 has 13 residues. V lost 6 bases, J lost 4 bases, and 5 bases stayed unmatched. As DNA, the CDR3 is TGTGCCAGCAGGACACTAGCGAGAGAGACCCAGTACTTC. Translation: CASRTLARETQYF.

This CDR3 is CSARDAAGSTGELFF. The CDR3 DNA reads as TGCAGTGCTAGAGATGCAGCGGGATCCACCGGGGAGCTGTTTTTT. This chain connects TRBV20-1 to TRBJ2-2; TRBD2 matches 7 bases. The CDR3 spans 15 residues. With V trimmed by 0 bases and J by 4 bases, 5 bases remained unmatched. The germline CDR1 and CDR2 sequences are DFQATT and SNEGSKA (reference sequence).

Points on this clonotype: Mismatch with germline at one junction end may stem from a read error. CDR3 in DNA: TGTGCCACCACCCTCCGGACTACCCCCTACAAGCAGTACTTC. It codes for CATTLRTTPYKQYF. The rearrangement joins TRBV28 to TRBJ2-7; the D gene is possibly TRBD2 (6 bases). CDR1 is MDHEN, CDR2 SYDVKM, per germline. This CDR3 comprises 14 residues. The full variable domain, in which reference TRBV28 and TRBJ2-7 provide the parts outside the CDR3, is DVKVTQSSRYLVKRTGEKVFLECVQDMDHENMFWYRQDPGLGLRLIYFSYDVKMKEKGDIPEGYSVSREKKERFSLILESASTNQTSMYLCATTLRTTPYKQYFGPGTRLTVT.

The chain couples TRBV7-9 to TRBJ2-4, with 8 bases aligning to TRBD1. Per the germline V gene, CDR1 is SEHNR and CDR2 is FQNEAQ (reference sequence). V trimming: 4 bases; J trimming: 0 bases; junction bases outside the gene matches: 2. The CDR3 loop spans 15 amino acids. The CDR3 DNA reads TGTGCCAGCAGCTCGGGACAGGAAGCCAAAAACATTCAGTACTTC. Its translation is CASSSGQEAKNIQYF.

This clonotype was detected a few times. The chain links TRBV11-2 to TRBJ2-3, with TRBD2 identical over 10 bases. Germline V gene lookup returns CDR1 SGHAT and CDR2 FQNNGV. The CDR3 has 18 residues. V gave up 5 bases and J gave up 5 bases; unmatched junction bases: 16. The CDR3 loop is CASSRPAGLAILGDTQYF. CDR3 sequence (DNA): TGTGCCAGCAGCCGGCCAGCGGGACTAGCGATTTTGGGAGATACGCAGTATTTT.

The V call is TRBV4-2, the J call TRBJ2-1; D gene unclear. Trimming removed 4 bases at V and 7 bases at J, with 14 bases between. This CDR3 region has 14 residues. The germline gives CDR1 LGHNA, CDR2 YNFKEQ. CDR3 bases: TGTGCCAGCAGCCCGGTAACCCCATGGAATGAGCAGTTCTTC. This codes for CASSPVTPWNEQFF.